The 5 T cell receptor beta chains listed next were all sequenced from one sample in a study of cytomegalovirus exposure and HLA in healthy donors. Both 60 Vbeta primers and 13 Jbeta primers went into the PCR. Assay used: immunoSEQ multiplex PCR; TCRdb lists only in-frame clones, some missing. The repertoire includes about 200,000 clones, approximately 78% of them detected once, and less than 3.5% sits in the top ten. The sequenced sample was PBMCs. Every receptor here comes from a woman between 40 and 55 years old in good health and CMV-seronegative.

The chain joins TRBV7-3 to TRBJ2-3; D is possibly TRBD2 (7 bases). This CDR3 comprises 17 residues. V lost 4 bases to trimming and J lost 2 bases, with 19 bases between them. Germline V gene data show CDR1 as SGHTA and CDR2 as FQGTGA. CDR3 residues: CASSSQGGGEYTDTQYF. The CDR3 DNA reads as TGTGCCAGCAGCTCCCAAGGAGGGGGGGAATACACAGATACGCAGTATTTT.

The CDR3 is CASSLGGGSPGELFF. For the CDR3, the DNA is TGTGCCAGCAGCTTGGGGGGGGGTTCCCCCGGGGAGCTGTTTTTT. The chain couples TRBV5-6 to TRBJ2-2; TRBD2 agrees at 7 bases. Germline CDR1 SGHDT, CDR2 YYEEEE. V was clipped by 0 bases and J by 6 bases; unmatched bases: 5. This CDR3 contains 15 residues.

The genes are TRBV2 and TRBJ2-2, with TRBD1 matching 9 bases. Trimming took 7 bases from V and 0 from J; bases not matched to a gene: 3. Germline V gene data show CDR1 as SNHLY and CDR2 as FYNNEI. CDR3 size: 15 residues. This CDR3 is CASKRTGANTGELFF. As DNA, the CDR3 is TGTGCCAGCAAACGGACAGGGGCGAACACCGGGGAGCTGTTTTTT.

This rearrangement joins TRBV27 to TRBJ2-7, with D possibly matching TRBD2 (6 bases). The germline CDR1 and CDR2 sequences are MNHEY and SMNVEV (reference sequence). The CDR3 length is 15 residues. The V gene lost 3 bases and the J gene lost 2 bases, with 14 bases spanning the gap. CDR3 in DNA: TGTGCCAGCAGTTTGAGCGGGTGGAACCCCTACGAGCAGTACTTC. Translation: CASSLSGWNPYEQYF.

This clone was seen only once. The chain employs TRBV9 and TRBJ2-2, with D possibly TRBD2 on 6 matching bases. Trimming pared 4 bases from V and 6 bases from J, leaving 13 bases between. The CDR3 has 14 residues. The germline V gene encodes CDR1 SGDLS and CDR2 YYNGEE. CDR3 nucleotides: TGTGCCAGCAGCCCACGACTAGGCGCCGGGGAGCTGTTTTTT. It translates to CASSPRLGAGELFF.